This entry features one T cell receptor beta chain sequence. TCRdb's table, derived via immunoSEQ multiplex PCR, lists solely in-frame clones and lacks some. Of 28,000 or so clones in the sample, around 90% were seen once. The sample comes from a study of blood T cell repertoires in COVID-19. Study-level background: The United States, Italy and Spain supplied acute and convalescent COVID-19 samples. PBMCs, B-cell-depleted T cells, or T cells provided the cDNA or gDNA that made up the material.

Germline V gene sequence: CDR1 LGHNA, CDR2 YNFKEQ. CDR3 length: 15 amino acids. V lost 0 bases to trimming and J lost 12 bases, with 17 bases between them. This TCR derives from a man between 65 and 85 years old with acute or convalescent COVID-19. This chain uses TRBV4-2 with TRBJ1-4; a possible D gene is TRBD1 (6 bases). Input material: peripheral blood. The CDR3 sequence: CASSQEYTGPWQLFF. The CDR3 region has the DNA TGTGCCAGCAGCCAAGAGTATACAGGGCCGTGGCAACTGTTTTTT.